This TCR beta chain derives from a study of regulatory T cells in long-lasting Graves disease. Overall study: More than 5 years of antithyroid drugs with positive TSH receptor antibodies defined persistent Graves' disease. Findings and caveats of the study: Repertoires from persistent disease leaned toward TRBV28, TRBJ1-2 and TRBJ2-5.

Library construction for TCR beta used iRepertoire HTBI primers and Arm-PCR of CDR3 regions. Original methodology: The samples included 62 TRBV and 14 TRBJ segments. Via MiXCR, TCRdb re-called the multiplex PCR reads, giving one row per CDR3 protein. TCRdb's processing, not the authors', yielded these V and J calls. This sample has 300,000 to 350,000 distinct CDR3 sequences, with less than 20% found just once. Regarding this clonotype: Antigen: not known.

Time point defined: persistent/refractory GD, antithyroid drugs over 5 years with positive TRAb. The TCR library used RNA extracted from PBMCs. This CDR3 has 15 amino acids. Losses at the gene ends were 4 bases for V and 6 bases for J; bases not matched to a gene: 8. Germline loops: CDR1 SGHRS, CDR2 YFSETQ. This chain joins TRBV5-1 and TRBJ2-7, with 12 positions matching TRBD1. The receptor was derived from a female donor with Graves disease. The sequences come from peripheral blood mononuclear cells (PBMCs), collected when the disease was refractory, from a patient treated with antithyroid drugs. The CDR3 region has the DNA TGCGCCAGCAGCGCCGGGACAGGGGGCTTTGTCGAGCAGTACTTC. Its protein is CASSAGTGGFVEQYF.